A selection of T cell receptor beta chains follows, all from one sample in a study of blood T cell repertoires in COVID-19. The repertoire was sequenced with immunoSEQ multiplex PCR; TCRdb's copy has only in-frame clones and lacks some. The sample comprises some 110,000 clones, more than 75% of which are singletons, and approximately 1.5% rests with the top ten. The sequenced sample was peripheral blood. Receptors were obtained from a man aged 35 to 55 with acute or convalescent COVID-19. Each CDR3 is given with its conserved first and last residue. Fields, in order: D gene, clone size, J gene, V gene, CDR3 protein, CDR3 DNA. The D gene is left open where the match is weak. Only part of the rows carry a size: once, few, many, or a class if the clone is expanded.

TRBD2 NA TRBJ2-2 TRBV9 CASSVAASGRGTGELFF TGTGCCAGCAGCGTAGCTGCTAGCGGGAGGGGCACCGGGGAGCTGTTTTTT
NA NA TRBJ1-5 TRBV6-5 CASSRRGVDQPQHF TGTGCCAGCAGTCGTCGCGGGGTGGATCAGCCCCAGCATTTT
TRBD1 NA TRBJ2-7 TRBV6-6 CASSYGTGIYEQYF TGTGCCAGCAGTTATGGGACAGGGATCTACGAGCAGTACTTC
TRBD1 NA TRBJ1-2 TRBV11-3 CASSLAYDRGYGYTF TGTGCCAGCAGCTTAGCCTATGACAGGGGCTATGGCTACACCTTC
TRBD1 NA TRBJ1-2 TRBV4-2 CASSQPGQALGRYGYTF TGTGCCAGCAGCCAACCGGGACAGGCTTTAGGAAGATATGGCTACACCTTC
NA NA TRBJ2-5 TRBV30 CAWSVRGKGVETQYF TGTGCCTGGAGTGTACGGGGGAAGGGTGTAGAGACCCAGTACTTC
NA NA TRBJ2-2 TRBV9 CASSANWQANTGELFF TGTGCCAGCAGCGCGAACTGGCAGGCGAACACCGGGGAGCTGTTTTTT
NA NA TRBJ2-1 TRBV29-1 CSAARTGGNEQFF TGCAGCGCCGCAAGGACCGGGGGCAATGAGCAGTTCTTC
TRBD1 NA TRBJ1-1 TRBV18 CASSPIRGQGDTEAFF TGTGCCAGCTCACCAATTAGGGGACAGGGGGATACTGAAGCTTTCTTT
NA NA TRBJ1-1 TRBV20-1 CSATDSSEAFF TGCAGTGCTACGGACAGCTCTGAAGCTTTCTTT
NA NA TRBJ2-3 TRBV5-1 CASSLSLTSNTQYF TGCGCCAGCAGCTTGTCACTGACATCAAATACGCAGTATTTT
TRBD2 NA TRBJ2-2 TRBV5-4 CASSLGLRGANTGELFF TGTGCCAGCAGCTTGGGTTTGCGGGGGGCGAACACCGGGGAGCTGTTTTTT
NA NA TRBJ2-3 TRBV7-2 CASSPQLEYNTDTQYF TGTGCCAGCAGCCCTCAACTAGAGTACAACACAGATACGCAGTATTTT
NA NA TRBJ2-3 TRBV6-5 CASSYSQSTDTQYF TGTGCCAGCAGTTACTCTCAAAGCACAGATACGCAGTATTTT
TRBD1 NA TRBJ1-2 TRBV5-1 CASSLGFRGSSGYTF TGCGCCAGCAGCTTGGGTTTCAGGGGGTCTAGTGGCTACACCTTC
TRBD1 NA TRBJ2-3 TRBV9 CASSVETGADTQYF TGTGCCAGCAGCGTTGAGACAGGGGCAGATACGCAGTATTTT
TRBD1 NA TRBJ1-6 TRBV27 CASSLFSGQGNSPLHF TGTGCCAGCAGTTTATTCTCGGGACAGGGAAATTCACCCCTCCACTTT
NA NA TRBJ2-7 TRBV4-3 CASSQDFRPLYEQYF TGCGCCAGCAGCCAAGATTTCAGGCCCCTCTACGAGCAGTACTTC
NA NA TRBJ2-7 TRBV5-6 CASSFRGLYEQYF TGTGCCAGCAGCTTCCGCGGGCTCTACGAGCAGTACTTC
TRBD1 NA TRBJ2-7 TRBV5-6 CASSNVLQGGLYEQYF TGTGCCAGCAGCAATGTGCTACAGGGGGGTCTCTACGAGCAGTACTTC
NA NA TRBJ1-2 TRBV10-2 CASSTPPQRNYGYTF TGCGCCAGCAGTACCCCCCCACAGAGAAACTATGGCTACACCTTC
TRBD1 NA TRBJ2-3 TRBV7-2 CASSSQGVRRDTQYF TGTGCCAGCAGCTCACAGGGGGTCAGGAGAGATACGCAGTATTTT
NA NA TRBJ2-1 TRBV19 CASSNLASTGPYNEQFF TGTGCCAGTAGTAACTTAGCTAGTACAGGGCCTTACAATGAGCAGTTCTTC
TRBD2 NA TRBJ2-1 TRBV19 CATKREFGNEQFF TGTGCCACAAAGCGGGAGTTCGGCAATGAGCAGTTCTTC
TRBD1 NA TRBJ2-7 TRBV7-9 CASSPHWTGGNEQYF TGTGCCAGCAGCCCCCATTGGACAGGGGGGAACGAGCAGTACTTC
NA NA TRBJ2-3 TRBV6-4 CASSRLASTDTQYF TGTGCCAGCAGTCGGCTAGCGAGCACAGATACGCAGTATTTT
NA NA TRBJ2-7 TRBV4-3 CASSQEAGIYEQYF TGCGCCAGCAGCCAAGAAGCCGGGATCTACGAGCAGTACTTC
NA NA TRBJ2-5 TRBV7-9 CASSASGGQETQYF TGTGCCAGCAGCGCGTCAGGAGGCCAAGAGACCCAGTACTTC
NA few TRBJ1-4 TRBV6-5 CASSHGSLEKLFF TGTGCCAGCAGCCACGGGAGCTTAGAAAAACTGTTTTTT
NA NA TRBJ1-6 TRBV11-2 CASSFGRENSPLHF TGTGCCAGCAGCTTCGGACGGGAAAATTCACCCCTCCACTTT
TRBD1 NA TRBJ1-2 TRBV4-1 CASSQRTGSENGYTF TGCGCCAGCAGCCAAAGGACAGGCTCTGAGAATGGCTACACCTTC
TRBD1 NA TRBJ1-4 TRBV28 CASSPGTASEKLFF TGTGCCAGCAGTCCCGGGACAGCGAGTGAAAAACTGTTTTTT
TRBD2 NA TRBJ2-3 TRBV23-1 CASSQSPAGRVTDTQYF TGCGCCAGCAGTCAATCGCCGGCCGGGAGGGTCACAGATACGCAGTATTTT
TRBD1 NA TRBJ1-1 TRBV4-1 CASSQGGQGARRTTEAFF TGCGCCAGCAGCCAAGGGGGGCAGGGGGCTAGAAGGACCACTGAAGCTTTCTTT
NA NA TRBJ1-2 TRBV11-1 CASSEGVGYTF TGTGCCAGCAGCGAGGGGGTCGGCTACACCTTC
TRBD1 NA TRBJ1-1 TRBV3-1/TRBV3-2 CASSSNRGTEAFF TGTGCCAGCAGCTCAAACAGGGGCACTGAAGCTTTCTTT
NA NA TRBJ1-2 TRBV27 CASSLRGGLGYGYTF TGTGCCAGCAGTTTAAGGGGGGGTCTTGGCTATGGCTACACCTTC
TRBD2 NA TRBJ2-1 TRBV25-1 CASSEWRAGLGNEQFF TGTGCCAGCAGTGAATGGCGGGCAGGACTAGGGAATGAGCAGTTCTTC
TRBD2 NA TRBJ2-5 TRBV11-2 CASSLVPSGGPETQYF TGTGCCAGCAGCTTAGTCCCTAGCGGGGGCCCCGAGACCCAGTACTTC
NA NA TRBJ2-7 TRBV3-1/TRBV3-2 CASSQARTLRSEQYF TGTGCCAGCAGCCAAGCGAGGACTCTCCGATCGGAGCAGTACTTC
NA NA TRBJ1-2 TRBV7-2 CASSLSPTGGKKDYTF TGTGCCAGCAGCTTATCACCAACCGGGGGGAAGAAGGACTACACCTTC
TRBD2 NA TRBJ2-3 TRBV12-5 CASGLVELAGLTDTQYF TGTGCTAGTGGTTTGGTAGAACTAGCGGGACTCACAGATACGCAGTATTTT
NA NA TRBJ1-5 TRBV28 CASTPPSFLQGNQPQHF TGTGCCAGCACCCCCCCGTCGTTCCTCCAGGGCAATCAGCCCCAGCATTTT
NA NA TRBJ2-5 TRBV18 CASSPRAQETQYF TGTGCCAGCTCACCACGGGCCCAAGAGACCCAGTACTTC
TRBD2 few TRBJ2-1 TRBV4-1 CASSQLAGVGGNEQFF TGCGCCAGCAGCCAACTAGCGGGAGTTGGGGGAAATGAGCAGTTCTTC
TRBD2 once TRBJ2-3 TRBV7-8 CASSFGLAGVSDTQYF TGTGCCAGCAGCTTCGGACTAGCGGGAGTGTCAGATACGCAGTATTTT
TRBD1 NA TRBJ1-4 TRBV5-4 CASSAAQGAANEKLFF TGTGCCAGCAGCGCCGCCCAGGGGGCGGCTAATGAAAAACTGTTTTTT
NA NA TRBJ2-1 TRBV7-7 CASSKTPHLHEQFF TGTGCTAGCAGCAAGACACCCCACCTCCATGAGCAGTTCTTC
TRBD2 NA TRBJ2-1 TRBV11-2 CASGELAGVNEQFF TGTGCCAGCGGGGAACTAGCGGGAGTGAATGAGCAGTTCTTC
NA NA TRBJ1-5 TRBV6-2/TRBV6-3 CASSYLLGTTPYSNQPQHF TGTGCCAGCAGTTACCTACTTGGGACAACCCCTTATAGCAATCAGCCCCAGCATTTT
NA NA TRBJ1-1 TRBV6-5 CASSWGGTEAFF TGTGCCAGCAGTTGGGGAGGCACTGAAGCTTTCTTT
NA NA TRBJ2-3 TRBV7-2 CASRLQPGNPRTDTQYF TGTGCCAGCAGACTTCAACCGGGAAACCCTCGCACAGATACGCAGTATTTT
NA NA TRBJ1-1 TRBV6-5 CASSPPRKNTEAFF TGTGCCAGCAGTCCTCCGCGGAAGAACACTGAAGCTTTCTTT
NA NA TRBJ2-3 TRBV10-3 CAISAERSTDTQYF TGTGCCATCAGTGCTGAGAGGTCCACAGATACGCAGTATTTT
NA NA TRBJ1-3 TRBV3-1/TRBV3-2 CASSQYGTRGNTIYF TGTGCCAGCAGCCAGTACGGGACACGAGGAAACACCATATATTTT
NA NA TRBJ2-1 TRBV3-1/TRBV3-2 CASSSLRRRSSYNEQFF TGTGCCAGCAGCTCCCTAAGGCGGAGGAGCTCCTACAATGAGCAGTTCTTC
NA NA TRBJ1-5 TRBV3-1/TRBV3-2 CASSPRTVSNQPQHF TGTGCCAGCAGCCCCCGGACAGTTAGCAATCAGCCCCAGCATTTT
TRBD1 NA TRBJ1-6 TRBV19 CASSAIDRDNSPLHF TGTGCCAGTAGTGCAATCGACAGGGATAATTCACCCCTCCACTTT
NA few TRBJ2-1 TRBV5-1 CASSFGGALNNEQFF TGCGCCAGCAGCTTTGGAGGGGCACTAAACAATGAGCAGTTCTTC
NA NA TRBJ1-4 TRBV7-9 CASRSGEKLFF TGTGCCAGCAGATCGGGTGAAAAACTGTTTTTT